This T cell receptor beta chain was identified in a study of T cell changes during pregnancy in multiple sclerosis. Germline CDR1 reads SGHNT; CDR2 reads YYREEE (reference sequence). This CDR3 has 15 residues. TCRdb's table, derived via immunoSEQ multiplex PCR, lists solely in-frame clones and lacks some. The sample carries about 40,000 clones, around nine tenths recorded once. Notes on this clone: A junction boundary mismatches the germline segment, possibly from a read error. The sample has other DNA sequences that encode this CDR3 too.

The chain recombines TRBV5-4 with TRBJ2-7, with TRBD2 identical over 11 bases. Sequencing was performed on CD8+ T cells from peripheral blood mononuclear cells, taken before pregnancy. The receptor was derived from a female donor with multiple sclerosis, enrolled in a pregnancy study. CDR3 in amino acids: CASSAGTSGSYEQYF. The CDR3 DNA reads TGCGCCAGCAGCGCAGGGACTAGCGGTTCCTACGAGCAGTACTTC.